This entry lists 25 T cell receptor beta chains sequenced from one sample in a study of T cells in Graves' hyperthyroidism and ophthalmopathy. Amplification of TCR beta CDR3 regions was performed using RNA transcripts as template. HTBI primers drove first-round RT-PCR of the TCR CDR3. MiXCR, run by TCRdb on the multiplex PCR reads, gives a single entry per CDR3 protein. The data show fewer than 650,000 distinct CDR3 sequences, roughly 15% seen once. Sequencing was carried out using blood. The receptors shown here come from a woman in her forties with Graves' ophthalmopathy.

This clonotype was detected a few times. An end of the junction does not agree with germline; a read error may underlie this. The CDR3 coding sequence is TGTGCCAGCAGCGTAGGCCTCAGGACAGGGTTTTACTATGGCTACACCTTC. It specifies CASSVGLRTGFYYGYTF. The chain couples TRBV13 to TRBJ1-2; 8 bases line up with TRBD1. Germline-derived CDR1 and CDR2 are PRHDT and FYEKMQ (reference sequence). There are 17 residues in the CDR3.

This clonotype was counted at least ten times. The chain recombines TRBV18 with TRBJ1-2; 8 bases agree with TRBD1. The CDR3 loop spans 15 amino acids. V shed 0 bases, J shed 6 bases, and the junction held 6 bases outside the gene matches. In germline, CDR1 is KGHSH, CDR2 LQKENI. CDR3 sequence: CASSPPLPGGNGYTF. CDR3 bases: TGTGCCAGCTCACCACCGTTACCAGGGGGCAATGGCTACACCTTC. Full variable domain (outside the CDR3, taken from reference TRBV18 and TRBJ1-2): NAGVMQNPRHLVRRRGQEARLRCSPMKGHSHVYWYRQLPEEGLKFMVYLQKENIIDESGMPKERFSAEFPKEGPSILRIQQVVRGDSAAYFCASSPPLPGGNGYTFGSGTRLTVV.

The genes are TRBV12-3 or TRBV12-4 and TRBJ2-7; 8 bases map to TRBD1. The trim removed 1 base at V and 1 base at J, leaving 9 bases unmatched. The CDR3 runs to 17 residues. CDR3 sequence reads: CASSLVFGDRSSYEQYF. The CDR3 nucleotides read TGTGCCAGCAGTTTAGTGTTTGGGGACAGGTCATCCTACGAGCAGTACTTC.

This clonotype was detected many times. V is TRBV28 and J is TRBJ2-7, with 7 nucleotides matching TRBD1. Trimming removed 9 bases from V and 5 bases from J; junction bases left unmatched: 13. Germline lookup yields CDR1 MDHEN and CDR2 SYDVKM. The CDR3 contains 14 residues. Here the CDR3 reads CASLDRPRRDEQYF. The DNA for the CDR3 is TGTGCCAGTTTGGACAGGCCACGACGTGACGAGCAGTACTTC.

At least ten counts were recorded for this clonotype. The J gene is TRBJ2-7, the V gene TRBV6-1, with D perhaps matching TRBD1 or TRBD2 (7 bases each). CDR3 length: 14 amino acids. Trimming left V 7 bases short and J 7 bases short, with 20 bases between. The germline V gene encodes CDR1 MNHNS and CDR2 SASEGT. The CDR3 DNA reads TGTGCCAGCACCCAGGGGGGGGCCCTCGAGGAGCAGTACTTC. This translates into CASTQGGALEEQYF.

Many counts were recorded for this clonotype. This chain connects TRBV28 to TRBJ2-7, with D possibly being TRBD2 (5 bases). CDR1 is MDHEN and CDR2 is SYDVKM in the germline V gene. CDR3 size: 15 residues. The germline V and J ends were trimmed by 6 bases and 2 bases, with 17 bases remaining between them. In nucleotides, the CDR3 is TGTGCCAGCAGCCTTACACCGGGAAGTCCCTACGAGCAGTACTTC. Encoded protein: CASSLTPGSPYEQYF. Drawing the rest from reference TRBV28 and TRBJ2-7, the complete variable domain is DVKVTQSSRYLVKRTGEKVFLECVQDMDHENMFWYRQDPGLGLRLIYFSYDVKMKEKGDIPEGYSVSREKKERFSLILESASTNQTSMYLCASSLTPGSPYEQYFGPGTRLTVT.

The CDR3 loop is CSGSSGRETQYF. In nucleotides, the CDR3 is TGCAGTGGAAGTAGCGGGCGAGAGACCCAGTACTTC. This chain uses TRBV20-1 with TRBJ2-5; TRBD2 agrees at 7 bases. Germline V CDR1 and CDR2: DFQATT, SNEGSKA (reference sequence). V shed 7 bases, J shed 4 bases, and the junction held 6 bases outside the gene matches. The CDR3 sequence is 12 residues long.

Turning to this clonotype: A read error may be the cause here, since a much bigger clone is one base away. V gene TRBV27 combines with J gene TRBJ1-1; D remains ambiguous. This CDR3 has 13 amino acids. The germline CDR1 and CDR2 sequences are MNHEY and SMNVEV (reference sequence). Trimming left V 3 bases short and J 5 bases short, with 10 bases between. CDR3 sequence: CASSFWGGTEAFF. For the CDR3, the DNA is TGTGCCAGCAGTTTTTGGGGTGGGACTGAAGCTTTCTTT.

This chain joins TRBV10-2 and TRBJ2-7; either TRBD1 or TRBD2 may fit D (5 bases each). Per germline, CDR1 WSHSY and CDR2 SAAADI. V shed 10 bases and J shed 1 base, with 14 bases lying between them. CDR3 length equals 13 residues. As DNA, the CDR3 is TGCGCCACCGCCCGGGACGGATCCTACGAGCAGTACTTC. This sequence encodes CATARDGSYEQYF.

CDR3 residues: CASSLGGFDYEQYF. CDR3 nucleotides: TGTGCCAGCAGCTTAGGGGGTTTCGACTACGAGCAGTACTTC. This chain connects TRBV7-2 to TRBJ2-7; unclear D gene. The germline gives CDR1 SGHTA, CDR2 FQGNSA. The CDR3 is 14 amino acids. Trimming took 1 base from V and 3 from J, leaving 10 bases between them. Full variable domain (rest looked up from reference TRBV7-2 and TRBJ2-7): GAGVSQSPSNKVTEKGKDVELRCDPISGHTALYWYRQSLGQGLEFLIYFQGNSAPDKSGLPSDRFSAERTGGSVSTLTIQRTQQEDSAVYLCASSLGGFDYEQYFGPGTRLTVT.

This clonotype came up many times. The rearrangement links TRBV6-5 to TRBJ2-7; D perhaps matches TRBD2 (5 bases). The CDR3 loop spans 13 amino acids. The V gene lost 6 bases and the J gene lost 0 bases, with 9 bases spanning the gap. Germline V CDR1 and CDR2: MNHEY, SVGAGI. CDR3 DNA sequence: TGTGCCAGCAGGATTCGGGACTCCTACGAGCAGTACTTC. Amino acids: CASRIRDSYEQYF.

There are many counts of this clonotype. CDR3 in DNA: TGCAGCTTAACCGGGACAGGGGAAGAGACCCAGTACTTC. Encoded protein: CSLTGTGEETQYF. This chain connects TRBV29-1 to TRBJ2-5; 10 bases align to TRBD1. V lost 8 bases, J lost 3 bases, and 6 bases stayed unmatched. There are 13 residues in the CDR3. Germline CDR1 is SQVTM and CDR2 is ANQGSEA.

The chain employs TRBV6-2 or TRBV6-3 and TRBJ1-2, with unresolved D. The CDR3 runs to 12 residues. Germline-derived CDR1 and CDR2 are MNHEY and SVGEGT. Trimming took 2 bases from V and 6 from J, leaving 7 bases between them. The DNA of the CDR3 is TGTGCCAGCAGTTACGATGGGGATGGCTACACCTTC. As protein: CASSYDGDGYTF.

This clonotype was counted ten times or more. The J gene is TRBJ2-2, the V gene TRBV6-1, with D perhaps TRBD2 (5 bases). Trimming pared 3 bases from V and 6 bases from J, leaving 5 bases between. Germline V gives CDR1 MNHNS, CDR2 SASEGT. The CDR3 totals 12 residues. CDR3 DNA: TGTGCCAGCAGTGACGGGGCCGGGGAGCTGTTTTTT. Its translation: CASSDGAGELFF.

This clonotype came up many times. Germline and junction disagree at one end, which may indicate a read error. The chain joins TRBV6-2 or TRBV6-3 to TRBJ2-7, with a possible D match to TRBD2 (6 bases). Germline V CDR1 and CDR2: MNHEY, SVGEGT. The CDR3 totals 15 residues. The DNA of the CDR3 is TGTGTCAGCAGTCCACCGGGACTGGGGACCTACGAGCAGTACTTC. Amino acids: CVSSPPGLGTYEQYF.

In this sample, this clonotype turned up a few times. This clone may be a read error of a much larger clone one base away. V usage is TRBV12-3 or TRBV12-4 and J usage is TRBJ1-2; the match to TRBD1 covers 8 bases. Unmatched junction bases numbered 2, after V lost 7 bases and J lost 4 bases. The CDR3 sequence is 12 residues long. CDR3 nucleotides: TGTGCCAGCACAGGGGGCGGCTATGGCTACACCTTC. Translating gives CASTGGGYGYTF.

This clonotype was counted many times. The chain employs TRBV30 and TRBJ1-2, with D possibly TRBD1 on 6 matching bases. Looked up from germline, CDR1 is GTSNPN and CDR2 is SVGIG (reference sequence). The CDR3 length is 9 residues. The CDR3 here is CWGTGGYTF. The CDR3 DNA follows: TGTTGGGGTACAGGGGGCTACACCTTC.

There are many counts of this clonotype. The V gene is TRBV28, the J gene TRBJ1-5, with a tentative D call TRBD1 (6 bases). V lost 5 bases, J lost 7 bases, and 18 bases lay in between. The CDR3 length is 15 residues. Looked up from germline, CDR1 is MDHEN and CDR2 is SYDVKM. The CDR3 loop reads CASSTLDRTDQPQHF. Here the CDR3 DNA reads TGTGCCAGCAGTACCCTGGACAGAACGGACCAGCCCCAGCATTTT.

At least ten counts were recorded for this clonotype. The CDR3 loop is CAISTTSGTYEQYF. CDR3 DNA: TGTGCCATCAGTACTACTAGCGGCACCTACGAGCAGTACTTC. This chain links TRBV10-3 with TRBJ2-7; 8 bases line up with TRBD2. V lost 5 bases to trimming and J lost 2 bases; unmatched junction nucleotides: 5. Looked up from germline, CDR1 is ENHRY and CDR2 is SYGVKD. CDR3 length: 14 residues.

This clonotype was counted only a few times. The rearrangement uses TRBV5-6 and TRBJ2-7, with D possibly TRBD1 on 6 matching bases. Germline V CDR1 and CDR2: SGHDT, YYEEEE. Trimming stripped 5 bases from V and 7 bases from J, with 19 bases between. The length of the CDR3 is 14 residues. The CDR3 DNA reads TGTGCCAGCAGTCACGGACAGCCCTATGGGGAGCAGTACTTC. It encodes CASSHGQPYGEQYF. Drawing the rest from reference TRBV5-6 and TRBJ2-7, the complete variable domain is DAGVTQSPTHLIKTRGQQVTLRCSPKSGHDTVSWYQQALGQGPQFIFQYYEEEERQRGNFPDRFSGHQFPNYSSELNVNALLLGDSALYLCASSHGQPYGEQYFGPGTRLTVT.

This clonotype was counted many times. The chain carries TRBV6-5 and TRBJ2-2, with no clear D. The CDR3 extends over 13 amino acids. Per germline, CDR1 MNHEY and CDR2 SVGAGI. With 1 base removed from V and 5 bases from J, the gap between germline ends came to 5 bases. The CDR3 nucleotides are TGTGCCAGCAGTTACTTCGGGACCGGGGAGCTGTTTTTT. As protein: CASSYFGTGELFF.

This clonotype has a count of ten or more. The chain uses TRBV29-1 and TRBJ2-2; 12 bases line up with TRBD2. Germline V gene lookup returns CDR1 SQVTM and CDR2 ANQGSEA. The junction had 4 bases not matched to a gene; V was cut back by 4 bases and J by 1 base. The CDR3 has 16 amino acids. The CDR3 region has the DNA TGCAGCGTTGGGACTAGCGGGGATTGGAACACCGGGGAGCTGTTTTTT. The encoded protein is CSVGTSGDWNTGELFF.

J is TRBJ1-5 and V is TRBV2, with 10 bases aligning to TRBD1. Germline values: CDR1 SNHLY, CDR2 FYNNEI. J lost 3 bases, V lost 9 bases, and 8 bases had no gene match. This CDR3 comprises 15 residues. The chain's CDR3 is CARSGQGGPNQPQHF. The CDR3 coding sequence is TGTGCCAGATCCGGACAGGGGGGGCCCAATCAGCCCCAGCATTTT.

The chain recombines TRBV7-8 with TRBJ2-7, with D unclear. V was shortened by 0 bases and J by 2 bases, with 11 bases between the two germline ends. The germline V gene encodes CDR1 SGHVS and CDR2 FQNEAQ. The CDR3 loop spans 15 amino acids. CDR3 sequence reads: CASSLAQSPTYEQYF. The CDR3 coding sequence is TGTGCCAGCAGCTTAGCACAGAGTCCCACCTACGAGCAGTACTTC.

This clonotype has ten or more counts. The J gene is TRBJ2-7, the V gene TRBV6-1; 8 bases agree with TRBD1. CDR1 and CDR2 (germline): MNHNS, SASEGT. V lost 7 bases to trimming and J lost 6 bases; unmatched junction nucleotides: 8. CDR3 length: 13 amino acids. The CDR3 DNA sequence: TGTGCCAGCAAAGGACAGGGACGTTTCGAGCAGTACTTC. The encoded protein is CASKGQGRFEQYF.